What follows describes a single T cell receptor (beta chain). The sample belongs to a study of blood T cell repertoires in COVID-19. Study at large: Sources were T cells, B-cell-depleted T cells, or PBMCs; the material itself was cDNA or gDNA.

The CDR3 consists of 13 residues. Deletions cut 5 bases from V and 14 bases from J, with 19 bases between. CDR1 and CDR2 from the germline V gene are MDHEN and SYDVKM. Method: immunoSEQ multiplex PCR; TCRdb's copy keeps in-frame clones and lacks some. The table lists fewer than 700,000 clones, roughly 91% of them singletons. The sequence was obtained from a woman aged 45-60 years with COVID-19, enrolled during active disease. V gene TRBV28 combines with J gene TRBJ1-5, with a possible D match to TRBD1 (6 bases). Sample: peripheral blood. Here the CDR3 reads CASSTNYREMEHF. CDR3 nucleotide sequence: TGTGCCAGCAGTACAAACTACAGGGAAATGGAGCATTTT. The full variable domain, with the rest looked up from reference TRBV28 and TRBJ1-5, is DVKVTQSSRYLVKRTGEKVFLECVQDMDHENMFWYRQDPGLGLRLIYFSYDVKMKEKGDIPEGYSVSREKKERFSLILESASTNQTSMYLCASSTNYREMEHFGDGTRLSIL.